This passage covers 5 T cell receptor beta chains from one sample sequenced in a study of T-cell memory formation after mild COVID-19. In TCRdb, the 5' RACE reads were re-called with MiXCR into one record per CDR3 protein. This sample yields about 290,000 distinct CDR3 sequences, of which approximately 19% are seen a single time; 20% to 25% belongs to the top ten. Material: PBMCs or a T cell subset sorted from them (not recorded which). These TCRs come from a man between 18 and 29 years old who had mild COVID-19 (a few samples of this study predate the infection). Cell type and time point are not known.

This clonotype was picked up a small number of times. The chain carries TRBV5-1 and TRBJ1-2; D remains ambiguous. V lost 4 bases and J lost 8, with 15 bases in between. The length of the CDR3 is 13 residues. CDR1 is SGHRS, CDR2 YFSETQ, per germline. The CDR3 protein is CASSPRQEEGYTF. CDR3 bases: TGCGCCAGCAGCCCCCGGCAAGAGGAGGGCTACACCTTC. Using reference TRBV5-1 and TRBJ1-2 for the parts outside the CDR3, the full variable domain is KAGVTQTPRYLIKTRGQQVTLSCSPISGHRSVSWYQQTPGQGLQFLFEYFSETQRNKGNFPGRFSGRQFSNSRSEMNVSTLELGDSALYLCASSPRQEEGYTFGSGTRLTVV.

A few counts support this clonotype. The chain joins TRBV6-2 or TRBV6-3 to TRBJ2-5; 9 positions agree with TRBD1. Unmatched junction bases numbered 10, after V lost 2 bases and J lost 6 bases. The CDR3 is 16 residues long. Germline assignment: CDR1 MNHEY and CDR2 SVGEGT. Written as DNA, the CDR3 is TGTGCCAGCAGTTACGGAAGACAGGGGGGTCTACAGACCCAGTACTTC. This codes for CASSYGRQGGLQTQYF.

This sequence joins TRBV20-1 and TRBJ2-7; a weak D match, TRBD1 (5 bases). V lost 3 bases, J lost 3 bases, and 12 bases lay in between. In germline, CDR1 is DFQATT, CDR2 SNEGSKA (reference sequence). CDR3 length: 13 residues. For the CDR3, the DNA is TGCAGTGCTAGCCGCAGGGCCAACTACGAGCAGTACTTC. Translation gives CSASRRANYEQYF.

This sequence joins TRBV19 and TRBJ2-3, with a possible D match to TRBD2 (6 bases). The CDR3 covers 16 residues. V gave up 5 bases and J gave up 2 bases, with 17 bases separating them. Germline CDR1 and CDR2: LNHDA and SQIVND (reference sequence). Here the CDR3 DNA reads TGTGCCAGTAGTGACCCTCGGGAGCTACCCACAGATACGCAGTATTTT. Translated: CASSDPRELPTDTQYF.

The J gene is TRBJ1-2, the V gene TRBV18; D gene ambiguous. With 3 bases removed from V and 2 bases from J, the gap between germline ends came to 10 bases. This CDR3 contains 14 residues. Germline V gene data show CDR1 as KGHSH and CDR2 as LQKENI. The CDR3 DNA reads as TGTGCCAGCTCACCGCAGGACCTCAACTATGGCTACACCTTC. This codes for CASSPQDLNYGYTF.